The rows below give T cell receptor delta chains drawn from one sample of a study of gamma-delta chains in newborns, infants, children. TCRdb re-analyzed the reads via CATT. The data contain some 10,000 delta-chain clones, approximately 9.5% of them seen just once; the ten biggest clones take up under 10%. Sequenced material: blood. The receptors were sampled from a child who was a newborn, infant or young child, either healthy, febrile or measles-vaccinated (not recorded which). The CDR3 runs from the conserved cysteine through the conserved F or W. A D gene is named only where the DNA matches it firmly. Size is stated for part of the rows, as once, few or many counts, or as a class when the clone is expanded.

TRDV2	few	TRDJ2	TRDD3	CACDTVQGDTAQLFF	TGTGCCTGTGACACCGTACAGGGGGATACAGCACAACTCTTCTTT
TRDV2	few	TRDJ3	TRDD3	CACDTLGDTASSWDTRQMFF	TGTGCCTGTGACACTCTAGGGGATACGGCTAGCTCCTGGGACACCCGACAGATGTTTTTC
TRDV2	few	TRDJ3	TRDD3	CACDTITLGDTRSWDTRQMFF	TGTGCCTGTGACACTATTACGCTGGGGGATACGCGATCCTGGGACACCCGACAGATGTTTTTC
TRDV2	few	TRDJ3	TRDD3	CACDTVGDTLSSWDTRQMFF	TGTGCCTGTGACACCGTTGGGGATACCCTAAGCTCCTGGGACACCCGACAGATGTTTTTC
TRDV2	few	TRDJ3	.	CACDTVSSSWDTRQVFF	TGTGCCTGTGACACCGTCTCCAGCTCCTGGGACACCCGACAGGTGTTTTTC
TRDV2	medium-sized	TRDJ3	.	CACDTGSSLSSWDTRQMFF	TGTGCCTGTGACACGGGCTCCTCCCTCAGCTCCTGGGACACCCGACAGATGTTTTTC
TRDV2	.	TRDJ2	TRDD3	CACDTVAGGAALTAQLFF	TGTGCCTGTGACACCGTGGCTGGGGGAGCCGCTTTGACAGCACAACTCTTCTTT
TRDV2	.	TRDJ1	TRDD3	CACDRLGAPDKLIF	TGTGCCTGTGACCGACTGGGGGCCCCCGATAAACTCATCTTT
TRDV2	few	TRDJ1	TRDD3	CACDTRVLGVRGTDKLIF	TGTGCCTGTGACACCCGTGTACTGGGGGTTCGCGGGACCGATAAACTCATCTTT
TRDV2	.	TRDJ3	TRDD3	CACDKVLGDTLWDTRQMFF	TGTGCCTGTGACAAAGTACTGGGGGATACGCTCTGGGACACCCGACAGATGTTTTTC
TRDV2	few	TRDJ1	TRDD3	CACDTVGGGPFIDKLIF	TGTGCCTGTGACACCGTCGGTGGGGGACCATTTATCGATAAACTCATCTTT
TRDV2	.	TRDJ3	TRDD3	CACDVLGDTSSWDARQMFF	TGTGCCTGTGATGTACTGGGGGATACAAGCTCCTGGGACGCCCGACAGATGTTTTTC
TRDV2	few	TRDJ3	TRDD3	CACDTAGTGGYGSSWDTRQMFF	TGTGCCTGTGACACCGCCGGTACTGGGGGATACGGGAGCTCCTGGGACACCCGACAGATGTTTTTC
TRDV2	medium-sized	TRDJ2	TRDD3	CACEPLLGDTAQLFF	TGTGCCTGTGAACCGTTACTGGGGGATACAGCACAACTCTTCTTT
TRDV2	.	TRDJ3	TRDD3	CACDTVTGGYASSWDTRQMFF	TGTGCCTGTGACACCGTTACTGGGGGATACGCGAGCTCCTGGGACACCCGACAGATGTTTTTC
TRDV2	.	TRDJ3	.	CACDSPSGGRSWDTRQMFF	TGTGCCTGTGACAGCCCTAGTGGGGGTCGCTCCTGGGACACCCGACAGATGTTTTTC
TRDV2	medium-sized	TRDJ1	TRDD3	CACDILGLGDYTDKLIF	TGTGCCTGTGACATTTTAGGACTGGGGGATTACACCGATAAACTCATCTTT
TRDV2	few	TRDJ3	.	CACDTVARDSGSSWDTRQMFF	TGTGCCTGTGACACCGTTGCGAGGGATTCAGGGAGCTCCTGGGACACCCGACAGATGTTTTTC
TRDV2	.	TRDJ1	TRDD3	CACDTVPAWGPTQYTDKLIF	TGTGCCTGTGACACAGTACCCGCCTGGGGGCCTACCCAATACACCGATAAACTCATCTTT
TRDV2	medium-sized	TRDJ1	.	CACDTITTGPPVNTDKLIF	TGTGCCTGTGACACCATCACAACGGGTCCTCCCGTAAACACCGATAAACTCATCTTT
TRDV2	few	TRDJ1	TRDD3	CACDTLVVLGDTGYTDKLIF	TGTGCCTGTGACACCCTCGTCGTACTGGGGGATACGGGGTACACCGATAAACTCATCTTT
TRDV1	.	TRDJ4	.	CALGDLGPSGPLGIRPLIF	TGTGCTCTTGGGGATCTCGGGCCTTCCGGGCCTTTGGGGATAAGACCCCTGATCTTT